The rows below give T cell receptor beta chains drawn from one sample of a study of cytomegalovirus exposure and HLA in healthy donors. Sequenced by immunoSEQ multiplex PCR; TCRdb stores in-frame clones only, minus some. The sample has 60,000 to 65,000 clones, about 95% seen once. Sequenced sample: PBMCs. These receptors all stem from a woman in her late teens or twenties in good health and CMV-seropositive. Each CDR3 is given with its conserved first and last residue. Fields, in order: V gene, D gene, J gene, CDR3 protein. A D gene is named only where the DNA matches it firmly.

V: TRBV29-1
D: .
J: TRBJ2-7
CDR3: CSVLQGAEQYF

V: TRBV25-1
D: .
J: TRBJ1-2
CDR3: CASSVRLNGGGYTF

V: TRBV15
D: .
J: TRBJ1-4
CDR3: CATSRDSATNEKLFF

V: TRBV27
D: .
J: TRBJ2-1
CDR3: CASSLGGSWYNEQFF

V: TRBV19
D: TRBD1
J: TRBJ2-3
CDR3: CASSIGTDSTDTQYF

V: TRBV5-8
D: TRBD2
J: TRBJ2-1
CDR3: CASSPGLAGGSYNEQFF

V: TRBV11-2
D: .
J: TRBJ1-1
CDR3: CASSEGVGLNTEAFF

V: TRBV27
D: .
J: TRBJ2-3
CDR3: CASRKGGTDTQYF

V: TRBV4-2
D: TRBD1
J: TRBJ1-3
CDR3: CASSQTQGVGNTIYF

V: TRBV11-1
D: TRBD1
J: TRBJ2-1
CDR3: CASSLGVTGGTRLGEQFF

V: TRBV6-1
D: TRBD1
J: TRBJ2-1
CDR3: CASSASGTGPSNEQFF

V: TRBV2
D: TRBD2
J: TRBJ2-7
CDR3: CAGGREDEQYF

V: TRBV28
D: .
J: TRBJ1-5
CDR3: CASSWGVSQPQHF

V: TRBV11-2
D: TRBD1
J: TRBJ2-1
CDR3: CASGDRDNEQFF

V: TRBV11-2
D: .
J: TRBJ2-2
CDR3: CASSLEPGTGELFF

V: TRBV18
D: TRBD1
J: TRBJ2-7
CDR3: CASSRAGQGAHEQYF

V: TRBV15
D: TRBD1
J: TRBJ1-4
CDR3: CATSRDLTGDPGKLFF

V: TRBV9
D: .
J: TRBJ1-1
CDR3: CASSVEGNTEAFF

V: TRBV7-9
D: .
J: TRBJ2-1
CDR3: CASSLEGGGPEEQFF

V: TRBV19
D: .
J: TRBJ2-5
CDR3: CASSIGGAQETQYF

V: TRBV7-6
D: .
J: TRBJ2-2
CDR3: CASSLDQGRGPTGELFF

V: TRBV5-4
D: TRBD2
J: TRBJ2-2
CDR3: CASSFGLDPNTGELFF

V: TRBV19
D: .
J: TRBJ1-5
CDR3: CATSGAHLNQPQHF

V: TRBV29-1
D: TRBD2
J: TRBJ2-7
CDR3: CSASGTSGSPAYEQYF

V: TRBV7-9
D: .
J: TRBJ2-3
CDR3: CASSFGGTKSTDTQYF

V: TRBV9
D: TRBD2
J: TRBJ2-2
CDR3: CASSPRGGVTGELFF

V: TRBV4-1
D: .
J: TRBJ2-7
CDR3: CASSQDRVKQYF

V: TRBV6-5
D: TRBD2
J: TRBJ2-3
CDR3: CASSTTSGSGDTQYF

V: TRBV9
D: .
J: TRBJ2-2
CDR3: CASSVGQGPGELFF

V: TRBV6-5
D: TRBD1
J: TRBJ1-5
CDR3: CASGGTENQPQHF

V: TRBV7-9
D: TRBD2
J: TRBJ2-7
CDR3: CASSLVAWGGSYEQYF

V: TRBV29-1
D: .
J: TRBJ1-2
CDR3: CSVDAGPYGYTF

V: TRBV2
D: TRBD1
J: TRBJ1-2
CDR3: CATEQGFGYTF

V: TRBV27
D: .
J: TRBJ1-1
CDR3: CASPTGQRGNTEAFF

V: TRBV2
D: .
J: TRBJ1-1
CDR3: CASSKPFDRQPTEAFF

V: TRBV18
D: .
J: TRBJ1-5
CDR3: CASSPGEQPQHF

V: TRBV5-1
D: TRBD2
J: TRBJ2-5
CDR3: CASSMEASGSVETQYF

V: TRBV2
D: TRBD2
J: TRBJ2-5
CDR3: CASSVFSGGDGETQYF

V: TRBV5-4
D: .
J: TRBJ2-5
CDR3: CASSLVLQETQYF

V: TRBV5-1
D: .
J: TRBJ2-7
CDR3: CASSDRGGKSYEQYF

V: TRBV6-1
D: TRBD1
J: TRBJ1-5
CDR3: CASRDRGSSQPQHF

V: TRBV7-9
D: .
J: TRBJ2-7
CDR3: CASSLGQIAYEQYF

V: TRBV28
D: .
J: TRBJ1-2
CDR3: CASSLPGRFYGYTF

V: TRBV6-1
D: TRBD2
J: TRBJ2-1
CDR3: CASSEDETSGYNEQFF

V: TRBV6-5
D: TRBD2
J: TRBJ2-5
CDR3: CASRLLAGGETQYF

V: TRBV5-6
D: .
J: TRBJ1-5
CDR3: CASSLGGGNQPQHF

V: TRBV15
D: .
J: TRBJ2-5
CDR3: CATSRATGRETQYF

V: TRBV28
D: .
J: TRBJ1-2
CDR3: CASSLKGYYGYTF

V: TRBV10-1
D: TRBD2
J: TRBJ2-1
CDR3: CASSLAGEAEQFF

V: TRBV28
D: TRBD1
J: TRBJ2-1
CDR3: CASRWTGDEQFF